This record looks at one TCR beta chain sequence and its context. What it recognizes is unknown. Thawed unstimulated PBMCs were FACS-sorted by CD3, CD4 and CD8 into two populations. Germline V gene data show CDR1 as LNHDA and CDR2 as SQIVND (reference sequence). V shed 6 bases and J 6 bases; nucleotides not matched to a gene: 5. The CDR3 loop spans 13 amino acids. The data stem from a study of T cell clones after liver transplantation. Some clones are missing from TCRdb's copy, which holds only in-frame ones; the method was immunoSEQ multiplex PCR. Of 65,000 to 90,000 clones in the sample, about nine tenths were seen once. Whole-study results and caveats: Graft donor-reactive T cells may have migrated into the graft rather than being deleted. Compared with third party-reactive sequences, donor-reactive ones declined more, independent of withdrawal success. Conclusions were preliminary, with small, heterogeneous patient groups.

The sequences come from CD4+ T cells from blood, collected before liver transplant. The source is a human donor who received a liver transplant. The genes are TRBV19 and TRBJ2-1, with 7 bases that match TRBD1. DNA of the CDR3: TGTGCCAGTAGCGGCACAGGGGTCAATGAGCAGTTCTTC. Its protein is CASSGTGVNEQFF.